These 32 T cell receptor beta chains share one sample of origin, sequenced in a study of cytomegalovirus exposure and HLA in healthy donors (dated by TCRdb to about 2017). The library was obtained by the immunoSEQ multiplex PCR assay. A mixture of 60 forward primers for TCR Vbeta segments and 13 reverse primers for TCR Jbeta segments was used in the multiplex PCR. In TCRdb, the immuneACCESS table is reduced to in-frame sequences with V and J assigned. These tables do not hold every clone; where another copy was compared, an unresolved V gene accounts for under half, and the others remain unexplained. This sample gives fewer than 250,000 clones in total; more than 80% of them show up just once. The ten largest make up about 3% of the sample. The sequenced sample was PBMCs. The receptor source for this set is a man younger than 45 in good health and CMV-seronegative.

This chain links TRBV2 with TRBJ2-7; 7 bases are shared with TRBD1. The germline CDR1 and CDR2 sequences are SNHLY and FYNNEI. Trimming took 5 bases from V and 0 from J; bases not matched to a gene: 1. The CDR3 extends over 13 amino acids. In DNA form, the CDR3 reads TGTGCCAGCAGTCGACAGGGCTCCTACGAGCAGTACTTC. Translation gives CASSRQGSYEQYF.

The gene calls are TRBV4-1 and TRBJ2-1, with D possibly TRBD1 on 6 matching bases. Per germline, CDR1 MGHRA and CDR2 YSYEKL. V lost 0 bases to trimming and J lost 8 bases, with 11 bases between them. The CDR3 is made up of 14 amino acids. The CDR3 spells CASSQESRGDEQFF. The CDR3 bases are TGCGCCAGCAGCCAAGAAAGCAGGGGCGATGAGCAGTTCTTC.

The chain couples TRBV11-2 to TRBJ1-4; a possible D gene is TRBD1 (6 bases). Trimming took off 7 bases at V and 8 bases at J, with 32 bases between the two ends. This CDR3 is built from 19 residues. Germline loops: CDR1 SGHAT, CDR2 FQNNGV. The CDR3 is CASILNRTANKLLAEKLFF. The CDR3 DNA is TGTGCCAGCATCTTGAATCGGACAGCAAATAAACTCCTCGCCGAAAAACTGTTTTTT.

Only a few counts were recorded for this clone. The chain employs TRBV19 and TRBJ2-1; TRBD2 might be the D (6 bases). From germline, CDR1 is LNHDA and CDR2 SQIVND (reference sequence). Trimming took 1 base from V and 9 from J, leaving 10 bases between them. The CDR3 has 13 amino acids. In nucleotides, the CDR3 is TGTGCCAGTAGTATAGCCCTAGCGCGTGAGCAGTTCTTC. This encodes CASSIALAREQFF.

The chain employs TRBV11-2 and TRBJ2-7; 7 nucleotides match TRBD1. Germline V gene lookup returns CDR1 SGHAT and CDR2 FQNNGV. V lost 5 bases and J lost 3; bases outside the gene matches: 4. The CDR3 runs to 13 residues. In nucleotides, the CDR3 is TGTGCCAGCAGCCCCTGGGACAGCTACGAGCAGTACTTC. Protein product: CASSPWDSYEQYF. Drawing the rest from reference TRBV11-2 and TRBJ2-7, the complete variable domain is EAGVAQSPRYKIIEKRQSVAFWCNPISGHATLYWYQQILGQGPKLLIQFQNNGVVDDSQLPKDRFSAERLKGVDSTLKIQPAKLEDSAVYLCASSPWDSYEQYFGPGTRLTVT.

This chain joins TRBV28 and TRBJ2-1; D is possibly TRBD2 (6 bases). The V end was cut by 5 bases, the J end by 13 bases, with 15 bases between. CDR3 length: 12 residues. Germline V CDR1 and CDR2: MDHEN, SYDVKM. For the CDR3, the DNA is TGTGCCAGCAGTACGGGACTCCCTACACAGTTCTTC. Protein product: CASSTGLPTQFF.

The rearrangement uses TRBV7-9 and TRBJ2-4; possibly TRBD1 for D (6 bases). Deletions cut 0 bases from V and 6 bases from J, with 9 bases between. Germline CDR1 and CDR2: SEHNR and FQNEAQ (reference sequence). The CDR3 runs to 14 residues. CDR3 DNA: TGTGCCAGCAGCTTAGCGGGCAGGGGAAACATTCAGTACTTC. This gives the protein CASSLAGRGNIQYF.

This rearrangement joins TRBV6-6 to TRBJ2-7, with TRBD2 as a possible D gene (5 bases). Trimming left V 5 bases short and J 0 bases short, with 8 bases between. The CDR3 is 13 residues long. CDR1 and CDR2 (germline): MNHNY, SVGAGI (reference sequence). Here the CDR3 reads CASSPGLSYEQYF. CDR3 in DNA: TGTGCCAGCAGTCCAGGACTCTCCTACGAGCAGTACTTC.

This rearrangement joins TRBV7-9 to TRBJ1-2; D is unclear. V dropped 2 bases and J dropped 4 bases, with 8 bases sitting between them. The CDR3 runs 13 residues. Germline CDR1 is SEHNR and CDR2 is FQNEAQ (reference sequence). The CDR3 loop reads CASSLLPSYGYTF. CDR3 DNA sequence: TGTGCCAGCAGCTTATTGCCCAGCTATGGCTACACCTTC.

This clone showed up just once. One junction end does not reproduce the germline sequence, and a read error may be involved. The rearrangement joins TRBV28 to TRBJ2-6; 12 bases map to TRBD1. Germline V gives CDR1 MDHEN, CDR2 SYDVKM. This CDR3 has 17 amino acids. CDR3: CASSLGQGASGASVLTF. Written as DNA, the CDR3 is TGTGCCAGCAGTTTGGGACAGGGGGCTTCTGGGGCCAGCGTCCTGACTTTC.

CDR3: CASSEVGRGLNYGYTF. DNA for the CDR3: TGTGCCAGCAGTGAAGTTGGCAGGGGGCTGAACTATGGCTACACCTTC. The V call is TRBV6-1, the J call TRBJ1-2, with 8 positions matching TRBD1. Germline CDR1 is MNHNS and CDR2 is SASEGT. The junction had 6 bases not matched to a gene; V was cut back by 1 base and J by 2 bases. There are 16 residues in the CDR3.

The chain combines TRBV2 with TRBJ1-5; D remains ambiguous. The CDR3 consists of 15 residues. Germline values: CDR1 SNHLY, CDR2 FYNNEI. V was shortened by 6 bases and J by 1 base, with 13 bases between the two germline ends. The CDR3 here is CASRANRLSNQPQHF. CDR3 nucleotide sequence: TGTGCCAGCAGAGCCAACAGATTAAGCAATCAGCCCCAGCATTTT.

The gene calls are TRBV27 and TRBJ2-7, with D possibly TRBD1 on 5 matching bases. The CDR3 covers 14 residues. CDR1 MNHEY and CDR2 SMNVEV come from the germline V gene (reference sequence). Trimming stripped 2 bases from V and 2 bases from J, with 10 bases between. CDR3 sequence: CASSLARQPYEQYF. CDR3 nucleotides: TGTGCCAGCAGTTTAGCAAGACAGCCCTACGAGCAGTACTTC.

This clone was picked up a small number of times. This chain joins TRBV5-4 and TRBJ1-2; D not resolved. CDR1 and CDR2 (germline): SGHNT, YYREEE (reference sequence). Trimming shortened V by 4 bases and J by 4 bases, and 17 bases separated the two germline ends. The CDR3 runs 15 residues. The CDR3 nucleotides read TGTGCCAGCAGCCCCGCCGAAGGAGGGTTCTATGGCTACACCTTC. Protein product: CASSPAEGGFYGYTF.

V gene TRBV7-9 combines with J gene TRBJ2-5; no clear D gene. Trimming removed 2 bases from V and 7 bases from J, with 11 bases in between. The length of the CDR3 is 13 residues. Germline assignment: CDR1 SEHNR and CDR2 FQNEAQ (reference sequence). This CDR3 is CASSLISFGTQYF. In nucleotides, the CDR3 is TGTGCCAGCAGCTTAATTTCGTTCGGGACCCAGTACTTC.

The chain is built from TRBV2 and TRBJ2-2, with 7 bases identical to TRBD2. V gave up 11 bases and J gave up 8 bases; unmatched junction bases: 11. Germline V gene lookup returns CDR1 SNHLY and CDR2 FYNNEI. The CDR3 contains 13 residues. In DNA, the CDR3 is TGTGCCCTAAGGGACTACTCGAAGGGGGAGCTGTTTTTT. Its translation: CALRDYSKGELFF. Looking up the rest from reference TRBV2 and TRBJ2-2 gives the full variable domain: EPEVTQTPSHQVTQMGQEVILRCVPISNHLYFYWYRQILGQKVEFLVSFYNNEISEKSEIFDDQFSVERPDGSNFTLKIRSTKLEDSAMYFCALRDYSKGELFFGEGSRLTVL.

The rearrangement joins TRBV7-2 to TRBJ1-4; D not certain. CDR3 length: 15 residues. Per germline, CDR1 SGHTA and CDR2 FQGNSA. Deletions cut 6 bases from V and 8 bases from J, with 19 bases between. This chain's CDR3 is CASRSRPMRKEKLFF. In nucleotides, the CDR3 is TGTGCCAGCAGATCAAGACCCATGAGGAAGGAAAAACTGTTTTTT.

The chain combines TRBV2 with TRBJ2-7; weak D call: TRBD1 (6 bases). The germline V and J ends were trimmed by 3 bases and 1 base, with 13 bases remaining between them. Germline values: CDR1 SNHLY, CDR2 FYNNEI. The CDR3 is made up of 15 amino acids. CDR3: CASSDYRVSSYEQYF. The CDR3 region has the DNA TGTGCCAGCAGTGACTACAGGGTTTCTTCCTACGAGCAGTACTTC.

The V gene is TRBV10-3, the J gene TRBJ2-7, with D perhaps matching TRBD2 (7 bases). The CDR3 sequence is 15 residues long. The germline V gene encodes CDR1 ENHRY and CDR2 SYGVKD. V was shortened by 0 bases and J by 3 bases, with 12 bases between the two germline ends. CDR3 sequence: CAISESGGGGYEQYF. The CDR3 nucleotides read TGTGCCATCAGTGAGTCGGGGGGCGGGGGCTACGAGCAGTACTTC.

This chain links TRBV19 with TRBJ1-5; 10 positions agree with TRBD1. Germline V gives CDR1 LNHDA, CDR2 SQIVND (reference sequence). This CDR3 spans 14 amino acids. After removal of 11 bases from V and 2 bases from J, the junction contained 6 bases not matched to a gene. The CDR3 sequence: CAGGTGARNQPQHF. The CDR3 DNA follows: TGTGCCGGAGGGACAGGGGCACGCAATCAGCCCCAGCATTTT.

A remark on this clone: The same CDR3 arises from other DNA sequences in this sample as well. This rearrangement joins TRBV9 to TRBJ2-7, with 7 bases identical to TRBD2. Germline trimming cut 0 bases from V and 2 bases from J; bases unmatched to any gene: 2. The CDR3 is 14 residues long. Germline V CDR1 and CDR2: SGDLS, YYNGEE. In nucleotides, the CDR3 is TGTGCCAGCAGCGTAGGCGGGAGCACCTACGAGCAGTACTTC. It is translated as CASSVGGSTYEQYF.

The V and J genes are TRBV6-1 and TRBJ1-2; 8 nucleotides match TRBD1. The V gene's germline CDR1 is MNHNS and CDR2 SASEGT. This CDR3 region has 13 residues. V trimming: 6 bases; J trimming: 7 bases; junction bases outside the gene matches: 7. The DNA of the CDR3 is TGTGCCAGCAGCGAGACAGGGGCTGTTGGCTACACCTTC. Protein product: CASSETGAVGYTF.

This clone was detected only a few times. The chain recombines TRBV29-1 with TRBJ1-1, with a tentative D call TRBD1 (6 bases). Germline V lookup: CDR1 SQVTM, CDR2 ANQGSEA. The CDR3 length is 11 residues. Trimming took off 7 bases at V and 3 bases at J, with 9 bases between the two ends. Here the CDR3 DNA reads TGCAGCGCGACAGGACACACTGAAGCTTTCTTT. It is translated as CSATGHTEAFF.

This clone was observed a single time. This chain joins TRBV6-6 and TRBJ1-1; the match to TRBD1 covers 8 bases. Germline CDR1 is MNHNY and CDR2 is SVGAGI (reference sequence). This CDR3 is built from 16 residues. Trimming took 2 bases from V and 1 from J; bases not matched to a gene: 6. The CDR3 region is CASSYNKDRENTEAFF. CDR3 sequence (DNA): TGTGCCAGCAGTTACAATAAGGACAGGGAGAACACTGAAGCTTTCTTT.

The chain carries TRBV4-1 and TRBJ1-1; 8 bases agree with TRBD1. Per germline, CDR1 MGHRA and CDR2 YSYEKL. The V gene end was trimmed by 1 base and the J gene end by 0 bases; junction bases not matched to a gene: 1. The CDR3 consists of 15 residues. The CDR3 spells CASSQADRVNTEAFF. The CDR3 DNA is TGCGCCAGCAGCCAAGCGGACAGGGTGAACACTGAAGCTTTCTTT.

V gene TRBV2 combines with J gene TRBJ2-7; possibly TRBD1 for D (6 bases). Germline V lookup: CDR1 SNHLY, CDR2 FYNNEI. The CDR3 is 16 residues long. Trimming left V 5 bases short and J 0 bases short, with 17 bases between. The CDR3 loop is CASSTLQGRSSYEQYF. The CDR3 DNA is TGTGCCAGCAGTACCTTACAGGGTAGGAGCTCCTACGAGCAGTACTTC.

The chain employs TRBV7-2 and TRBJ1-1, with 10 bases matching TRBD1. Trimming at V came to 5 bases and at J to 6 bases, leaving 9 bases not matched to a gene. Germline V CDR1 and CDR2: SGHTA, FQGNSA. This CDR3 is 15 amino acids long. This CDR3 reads CASSPWDRGRPEAFF. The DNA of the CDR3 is TGTGCCAGCAGCCCTTGGGACAGGGGTAGACCTGAAGCTTTCTTT.

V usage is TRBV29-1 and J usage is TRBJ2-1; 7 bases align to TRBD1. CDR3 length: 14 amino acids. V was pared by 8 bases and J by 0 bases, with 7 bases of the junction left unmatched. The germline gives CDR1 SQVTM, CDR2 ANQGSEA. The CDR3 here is CSPPAGGSYNEQFF. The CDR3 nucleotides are TGCAGCCCCCCGGCAGGGGGCTCCTACAATGAGCAGTTCTTC.

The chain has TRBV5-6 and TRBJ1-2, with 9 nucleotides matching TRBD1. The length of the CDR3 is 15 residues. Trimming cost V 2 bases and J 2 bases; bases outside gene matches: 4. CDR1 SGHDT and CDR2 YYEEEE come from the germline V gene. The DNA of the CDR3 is TGTGCCAGCAGCTTCCGGGACAGGGAAAACTATGGCTACACCTTC. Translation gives CASSFRDRENYGYTF.

The CDR3 is CASSRTGGAGQPQHF. CDR3 bases: TGTGCCAGCAGCCGAACAGGGGGCGCGGGTCAGCCCCAGCATTTT. The chain uses TRBV11-2 and TRBJ1-5, with 9 bases matching TRBD1. Germline V gene sequence: CDR1 SGHAT, CDR2 FQNNGV. The CDR3 loop spans 15 amino acids. V was clipped by 5 bases and J by 6 bases; unmatched bases: 8.

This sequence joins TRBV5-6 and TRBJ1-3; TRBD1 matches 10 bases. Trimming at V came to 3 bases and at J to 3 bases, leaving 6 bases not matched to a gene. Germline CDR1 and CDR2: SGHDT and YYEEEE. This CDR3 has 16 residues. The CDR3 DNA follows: TGTGCCAGCAGCTCCGGGACAGGGGTTAATGGAAACACCATATATTTT. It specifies CASSSGTGVNGNTIYF.

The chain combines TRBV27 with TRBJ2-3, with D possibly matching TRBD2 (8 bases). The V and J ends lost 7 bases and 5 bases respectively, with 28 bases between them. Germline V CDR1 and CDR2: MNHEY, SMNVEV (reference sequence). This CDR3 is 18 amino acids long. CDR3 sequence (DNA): TGTGCCAGCACCCCCCCCAGCGGGGGCCTCCAGGGGGGAGATACGCAGTATTTT. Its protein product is CASTPPSGGLQGGDTQYF.